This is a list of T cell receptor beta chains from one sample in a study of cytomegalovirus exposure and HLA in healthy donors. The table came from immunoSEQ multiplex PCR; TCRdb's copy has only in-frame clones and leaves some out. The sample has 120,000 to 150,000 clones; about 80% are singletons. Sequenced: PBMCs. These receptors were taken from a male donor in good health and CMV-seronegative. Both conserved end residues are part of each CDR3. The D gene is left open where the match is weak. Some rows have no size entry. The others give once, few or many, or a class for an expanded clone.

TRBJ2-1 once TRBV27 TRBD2 TGTGCCAGCAGTCCCCGGCGAGCGGGAGAAAACAATGAGCAGTTCTTC CASSPRRAGENNEQFF
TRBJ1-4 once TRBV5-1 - TGCGCCAGCAGCTTTCAGGGGAATAATGAAAAACTGTTTTTT CASSFQGNNEKLFF
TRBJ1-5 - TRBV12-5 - TGTGCTAGTGCCCAGAGCAATCAGCCCCAGCATTTT CASAQSNQPQHF
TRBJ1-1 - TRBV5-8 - TGTGCCGGCAGCTTCCGTACAGGGAAAGCGCGAGTAGCAGCTTTCTTT CAGSFRTGKARVAAFF
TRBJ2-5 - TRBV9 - TGTGCCAGCAGCGTAGTCGGACTGCCGCAGGAGACCCAGTACTTC CASSVVGLPQETQYF
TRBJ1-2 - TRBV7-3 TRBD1 TGTGCCAGCAGCTTAGGACAGGGGGCGATGGGCTACACCTTC CASSLGQGAMGYTF
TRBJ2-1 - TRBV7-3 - TGTGCCAGCCCTACCGGGAGTAAATCTCAGCTAGACAATGAGCAGTTCTTC CASPTGSKSQLDNEQFF
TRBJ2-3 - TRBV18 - TGTGCCAGCTCACCACTGGACTTGGGAGATACGCAGTATTTT CASSPLDLGDTQYF
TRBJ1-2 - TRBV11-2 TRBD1 TGTGCCAGCAGCTTGTACAGGGGGCCTCATGGCTACACCTTC CASSLYRGPHGYTF
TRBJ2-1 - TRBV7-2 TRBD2 TGTGCCAGCAGCTTAAGGACGCCTAGCGGGGGCAATGAGCAGTTCTTC CASSLRTPSGGNEQFF
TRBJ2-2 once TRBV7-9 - TGTGCCAGCAGCCCATGGGGACAGAACACCGGGGAGCTGTTTTTT CASSPWGQNTGELFF
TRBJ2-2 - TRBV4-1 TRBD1 TGCGCCAGCAGCCCGGGACAGCGACTCGGGGAGCTGTTTTTT CASSPGQRLGELFF
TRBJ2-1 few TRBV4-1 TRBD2 TGCGCCAGCAGCCAAGATGGGGGACTAGGGCTTGTTGAGCAGTTCTTC CASSQDGGLGLVEQFF
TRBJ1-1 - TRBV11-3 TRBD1 TGTGCCAGCAGCGAAGGGACAGGGGGAACTGAAGCTTTCTTT CASSEGTGGTEAFF
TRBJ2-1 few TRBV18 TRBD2 TGTGCCAGCTCACCGACTAGCGACAATGAGCAGTTCTTC CASSPTSDNEQFF
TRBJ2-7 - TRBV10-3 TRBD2 TGTGCCATCACTAATCCGGGACTAGCGGGGGTAGTAGGCGAGCAGTACTTC CAITNPGLAGVVGEQYF
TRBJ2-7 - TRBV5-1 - TGCGCCAGCAGCTTGGCCGCAGGGTTGACCTACGAGCAGTACTTC CASSLAAGLTYEQYF
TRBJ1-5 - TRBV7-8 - TGTGCCAGCAGCTTAGTTCTGCTGGGCTCTTACAATCAGCCCCAGCATTTT CASSLVLLGSYNQPQHF
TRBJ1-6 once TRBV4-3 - TGCGCCAGCAGCCAAGTGGGCGGGGGTAATAATTCACCCCTCCACTTT CASSQVGGGNNSPLHF
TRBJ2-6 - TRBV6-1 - TGTGCCAGCAACAGGGCCACTGGGGCCAACGTCCTGACTTTC CASNRATGANVLTF
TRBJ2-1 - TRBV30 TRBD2 TGTGCCTGGAGTACAGGGACTAGCGGGAGTGAGCAGTTCTTC CAWSTGTSGSEQFF
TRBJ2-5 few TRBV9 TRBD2 TGTGCCAGCAGCGATACTAGCGGAGGGGGGGCCCAGTACTTC CASSDTSGGGAQYF
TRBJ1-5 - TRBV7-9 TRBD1 TGTGCCAGCAGCTTAGCACAGGGGGACAATCAGCCCCAGCATTTT CASSLAQGDNQPQHF
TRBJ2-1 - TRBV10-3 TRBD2 TGTGCCATACGGACTAGCGGGGGGAATGAGCAGTTCTTC CAIRTSGGNEQFF
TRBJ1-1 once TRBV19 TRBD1 TGTGCCAGTAGTGTAAACAGGGGAGACACTGAAGCTTTCTTT CASSVNRGDTEAFF
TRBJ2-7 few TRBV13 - TGTGCCAGCACCGCGGGTGGCTACGAGCAGTACTTC CASTAGGYEQYF
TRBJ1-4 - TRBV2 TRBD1 TGTGCCAGCAGTCCCCCCGGGACAGCAACTAATGAAAAACTGTTTTTT CASSPPGTATNEKLFF
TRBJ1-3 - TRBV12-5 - TGTGCTAGTGGCAAAGAGTTTAACTCTGGAAACACCATATATTTT CASGKEFNSGNTIYF
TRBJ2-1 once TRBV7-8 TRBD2 TGTGCCAGCAGCTTAGGGAGGTCGGCGGGAGTAGGTGGCAATGAGCAGTTCTTC CASSLGRSAGVGGNEQFF
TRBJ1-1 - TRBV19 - TGTGCCAGTGGGACTGAGTTAGGCACTGAAGCTTTCTTT CASGTELGTEAFF
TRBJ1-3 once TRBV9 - TGTGCCAGCAGCGTAGCTGGGGAGCGTGGAAACACCATATATTTT CASSVAGERGNTIYF
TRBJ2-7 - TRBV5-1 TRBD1 TGCGCCAGCAGCCCTAGGGGGCTGGCGGAAGAGCAGTACTTC CASSPRGLAEEQYF
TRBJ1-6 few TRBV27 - TGTGCCAGCGCGCAGGGGTATAATTCACCCCTCCACTTT CASAQGYNSPLHF
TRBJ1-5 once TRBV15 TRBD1 TGTGCCACCAGCAGACCGGACAGGAGTCAGCCCCAGCATTTT CATSRPDRSQPQHF
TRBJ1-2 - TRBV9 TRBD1 TGTGCCAGCAGCGTAGCTGGGGACAGGGTCCCCCTGGGCTATGGCTACACCTTC CASSVAGDRVPLGYGYTF
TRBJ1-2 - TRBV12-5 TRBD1 TGTGCTAGTGGTCCCGGGACAGCCTATGGCTACACCTTC CASGPGTAYGYTF
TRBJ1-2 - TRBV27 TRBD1 TGTGCCAGTCGGGCAGGGGGTACCTATGGCTACACCTTC CASRAGGTYGYTF
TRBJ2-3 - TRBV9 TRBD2 TGTGCCAGCAGCGGGGGACTAGCGGGGGGCGGGGCAGATACGCAGTATTTT CASSGGLAGGGADTQYF
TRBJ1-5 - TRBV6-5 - TGTGCCGTCCGGGAGGGGCACAATCAGCCCCAGCATTTT CAVREGHNQPQHF
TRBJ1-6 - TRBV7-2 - TGTGCCAGCAGCCCCCAGGGGCCCCGCTATAATTCACCCCTCCACTTT CASSPQGPRYNSPLHF
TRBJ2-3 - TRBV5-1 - TGCGCCAGCAGCTTCCCAGGGGCGGTCACAGATACGCAGTATTTT CASSFPGAVTDTQYF
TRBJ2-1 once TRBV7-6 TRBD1 TGTGCCAGCAGCTTATGGGACAGGGGAGGAAATGAGCAGTTCTTC CASSLWDRGGNEQFF
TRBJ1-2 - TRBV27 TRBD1 TGTGCCAGCAGTTTAGGAGGGGGCGGCTATGGCTACACCTTC CASSLGGGGYGYTF
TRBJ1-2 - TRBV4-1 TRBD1 TGCGCCAGCAGCCAAGATGACAGGGGAAGTGTCTACACCTTC CASSQDDRGSVYTF
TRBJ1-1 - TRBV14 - TGTGCCAGCAGCCAATTGCTTCAGAGGCTAGCTTTCTTT CASSQLLQRLAFF
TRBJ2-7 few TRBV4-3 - TGCGCCAGCAGCCAAGATGTGGGGCTCTACGAGCAGTACTTC CASSQDVGLYEQYF
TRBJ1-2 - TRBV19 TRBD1 TGTGCCAGTATGAGGACAGGGCCCTATGGCTACACCTTC CASMRTGPYGYTF
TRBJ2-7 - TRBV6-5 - TGTGCCAGCAGTCCTACCATGGCAGGGCTCTACGAGCAGTACTTC CASSPTMAGLYEQYF
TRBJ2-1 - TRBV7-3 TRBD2 TGTGCCAGCAGCCTAGCGGGCACCTACAATGAGCAGTTCTTC CASSLAGTYNEQFF
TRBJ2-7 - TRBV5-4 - TGTGCCAGCAGCTTGCGGGGATCGGGCTACGAGCAGTACTTC CASSLRGSGYEQYF
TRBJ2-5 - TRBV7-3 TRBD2 TGTGCCAGCAGCTTAGGCCTAGCGGATGGGGAGACCCAGTACTTC CASSLGLADGETQYF
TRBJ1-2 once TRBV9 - TGTGCCAGCAGCGTAGGTGTAGGGGGGGGGTATGGCTACACCTTC CASSVGVGGGYGYTF
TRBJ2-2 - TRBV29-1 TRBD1 TGCAGCGTTGAAGGGGGACAGGCCGGGGAGCTGTTTTTT CSVEGGQAGELFF
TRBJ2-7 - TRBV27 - TGTGCCAGCAGTTTCTCGGGAGAGTCCCACGAGCAGTACTTC CASSFSGESHEQYF
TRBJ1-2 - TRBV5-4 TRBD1 TGTGCCAGCAGCTTGCAGGGGGCGGGCTATGGCTACACCTTC CASSLQGAGYGYTF
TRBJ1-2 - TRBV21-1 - TGTGCCAGCAGCAAAGGGGACAGGAACTATGGCTACACCTTC CASSKGDRNYGYTF
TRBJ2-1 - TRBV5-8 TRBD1 TGTGCCAGCAACCCACCGTCGGACAGGCGGGAGCAGTTCTTC CASNPPSDRREQFF